This T cell receptor beta chain was profiled in a study of blood T cell repertoires in COVID-19 (TCRdb year 2020). In terms of the full investigation: The collaborator samples originated in the United States, Italy and Spain and spanned the acute and convalescent phases of COVID-19. The prospective study material was composed of cDNA or gDNA derived from T cells, B-cell-depleted T cells, or PBMCs. The dataset comprised deeply sampled blood TCRbeta repertoires from subjects exposed to, actively infected with, or recovered from COVID-19. The repertoires were released in a freely available public database meant as a resource for research on the immune response to SARS-CoV-2. The samples were drawn from two sources: the first 160 participants of the ongoing ImmuneRACE study, and fewer than 1,500 subjects contributed by 6 global collaborators. The sample metadata nearly always contained a de-identified subject ID, COVID-19 status, age in years and sex. Where HLA class I and class II types were available, the types were taken from metadata supplied by the sample provider, not from assay-based typing.

TCRbeta CDR3 regions were amplified from genomic DNA by means of the immunoSEQ Assay, a bias-controlled multiplex PCR. The paper's processing steps were these. The number of nucleated cells in each sample was estimated from the amplification of reference gene primers within the assay. To quantify the absolute abundance of each unique TCRbeta CDR3 rearrangement, sequence reads were collapsed and filtered. Productive Simpson clonality was computed per sample as the square root of Simpson's diversity index over productive rearrangements. Held by TCRdb, this immuneACCESS table contains in-frame sequences only and omits some clones. Under half of the omission traces to an unresolved V gene where checked; the cause of the rest is unknown. V, J and clone size derive from that table, while D and trimming were established from the DNA sequence. The sample contains approximately 200,000 clones, around four fifths of them found a single time. More than 9% of the sample goes to the ten largest clones.

What the work shows at the level of the full study, not this receptor alone: The quantity of clinical and demographic metadata differed by source and by participant and was supplied without curation.

Many counts were recorded for this clone. The antigen it binds to is not known. The record has no base qualities; no much larger clone is one base away. The V and J ends are trimmed by 9 bases and 9 bases, leaving 15 bases between them. Taken from cysteine to phenylalanine, the CDR3 has 13 residues. The only DNA kept is the CDR3, 39 bases in frame from the first base. Taken from the germline V gene, the CDR1 and CDR2 loops are MNHEY and SVGAGI. In Seattle, one collaborating source enrolled patients while the infection was active and tracked those patients longitudinally over the course of disease. Each collaborating institution followed its own protocols to collect whole blood in K2EDTA tubes. Collaborator samples were shipped for TCRbeta analysis as frozen whole blood, isolated PBMCs, or DNA extracted from either sample type.

The rearranged chain carries TRBV6-5 and TRBJ1-6; no D segment can be confidently identified. Sequencing was carried out using peripheral blood. The TCR was taken from a woman aged 80 or over with COVID-19, enrolled during active disease. The nucleotide sequence reads TGTGCCAGTAGGGAGGGCCGAATTTCACCCCTCCACTTT. Its protein is CASREGRISPLHF.